This entry concerns a single T cell receptor (beta chain). There are 18 residues in the CDR3. V was clipped by 0 bases and J by 6 bases; unmatched bases: 9. Germline V gene data show CDR1 as SGHRS and CDR2 as YFSETQ. The treatment denotes: around 19 received Ad26.COV2.S at low or high dose, single or two shots; roughly five received placebo; per-sample allocation not given. It was on day 63 after the first vaccine or placebo injection that samples were taken. The record originates from a study of Ad26.COV2.S vaccination and SARS-CoV-2 variants. Sequencing was performed with immunoSEQ multiplex PCR; in TCRdb, only in-frame clones are kept and a portion is missing. The top ten clones hold under 4.5% of a sample with 440,000 or so clones, roughly 91% of them seen once.

The sample was peripheral blood, taken in a trial of Ad26.COV2.S vaccine versus placebo. The gene calls are TRBV5-1 and TRBJ2-5; 15 bases match TRBD2. This clonotype was sampled from a person aged 18-60 years who received the Ad26.COV2.S COVID-19 vaccine or a placebo. In DNA, the CDR3 is TGCGCCAGCAGCTTGGTCAAAGCCGGGACTAGCGGGAGGAAGACCCAGTACTTC. It is translated as CASSLVKAGTSGRKTQYF. The full variable domain, its missing parts supplied by reference TRBV5-1 and TRBJ2-5, is KAGVTQTPRYLIKTRGQQVTLSCSPISGHRSVSWYQQTPGQGLQFLFEYFSETQRNKGNFPGRFSGRQFSNSRSEMNVSTLELGDSALYLCASSLVKAGTSGRKTQYFGPGTRLLVL.